This TCR beta chain stems from a study of blood T cell repertoires in COVID-19. The overall study: Acute and convalescent COVID-19 specimens originated in the United States, Italy and Spain.

Sequencing was performed with immunoSEQ multiplex PCR; in TCRdb, only in-frame clones are kept and a portion is missing. In the table there are 170,000 or so clones, 90% of which are singletons. V lost 5 bases, J lost 8 bases, and 5 bases stayed unmatched. CDR3 size: 14 residues. CDR1 is LNHDA and CDR2 is SQIVND in the germline V gene (reference sequence). Source material: peripheral blood. This clonotype was sampled from a man aged 45-65 years with acute or convalescent COVID-19. J is TRBJ1-6 and V is TRBV19; 8 nucleotides match TRBD1. The CDR3 nucleotides read TGTGCCAGTAGTCCGCGGACAGGGTATTCACCCCTCCACTTT. This codes for CASSPRTGYSPLHF.